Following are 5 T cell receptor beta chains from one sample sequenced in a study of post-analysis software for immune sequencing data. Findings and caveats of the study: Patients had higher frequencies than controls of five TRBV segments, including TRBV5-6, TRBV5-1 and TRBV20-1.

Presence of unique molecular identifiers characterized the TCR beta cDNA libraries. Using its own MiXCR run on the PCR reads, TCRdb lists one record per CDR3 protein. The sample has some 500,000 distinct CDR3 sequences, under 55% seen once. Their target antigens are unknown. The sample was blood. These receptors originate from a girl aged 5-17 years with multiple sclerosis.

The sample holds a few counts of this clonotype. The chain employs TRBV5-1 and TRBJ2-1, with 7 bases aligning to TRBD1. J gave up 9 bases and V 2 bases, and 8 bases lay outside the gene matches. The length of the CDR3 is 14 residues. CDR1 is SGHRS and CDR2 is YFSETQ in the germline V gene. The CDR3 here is CASSFRGPEGEQFF. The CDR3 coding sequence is TGCGCCAGCAGCTTTAGGGGGCCTGAGGGTGAGCAGTTCTTC. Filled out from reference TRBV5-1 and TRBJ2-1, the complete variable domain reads KAGVTQTPRYLIKTRGQQVTLSCSPISGHRSVSWYQQTPGQGLQFLFEYFSETQRNKGNFPGRFSGRQFSNSRSEMNVSTLELGDSALYLCASSFRGPEGEQFFGPGTRLTVL.

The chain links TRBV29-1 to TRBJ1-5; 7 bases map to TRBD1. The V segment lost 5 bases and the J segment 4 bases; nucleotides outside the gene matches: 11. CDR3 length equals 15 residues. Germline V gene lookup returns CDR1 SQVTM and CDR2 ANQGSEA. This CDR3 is CSVLVTGPKNQPQHF. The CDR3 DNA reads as TGCAGCGTTCTCGTGACAGGGCCCAAGAATCAGCCCCAGCATTTT.

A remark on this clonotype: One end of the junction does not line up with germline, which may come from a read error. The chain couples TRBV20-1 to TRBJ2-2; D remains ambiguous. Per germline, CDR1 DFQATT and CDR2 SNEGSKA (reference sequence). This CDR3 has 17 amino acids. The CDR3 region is CGARDPRHLTNTGELFF. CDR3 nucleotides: TGCGGTGCTAGAGATCCGAGACACCTGACGAACACCGGGGAGCTGTTTTTT.

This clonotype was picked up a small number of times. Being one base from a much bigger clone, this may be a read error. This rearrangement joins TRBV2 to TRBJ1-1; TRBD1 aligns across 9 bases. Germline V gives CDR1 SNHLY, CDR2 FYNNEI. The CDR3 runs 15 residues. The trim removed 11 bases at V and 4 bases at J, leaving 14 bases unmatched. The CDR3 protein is CAGGGPQGASTEAFF. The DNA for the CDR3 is TGTGCCGGCGGGGGCCCACAGGGGGCGAGCACTGAAGCTTTCTTT. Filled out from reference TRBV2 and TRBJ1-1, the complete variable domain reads EPEVTQTPSHQVTQMGQEVILRCVPISNHLYFYWYRQILGQKVEFLVSFYNNEISEKSEIFDDQFSVERPDGSNFTLKIRSTKLEDSAMYFCAGGGPQGASTEAFFGQGTRLTVV.

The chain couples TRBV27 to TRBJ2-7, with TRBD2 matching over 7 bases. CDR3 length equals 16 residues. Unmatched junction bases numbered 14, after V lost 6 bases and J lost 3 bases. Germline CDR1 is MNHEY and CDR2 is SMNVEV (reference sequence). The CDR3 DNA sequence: TGTGCCAGCAGGAAAGAGGGAGGGACCTTCCGCTACGAGCAGTACTTC. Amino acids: CASRKEGGTFRYEQYF.